The next 28 T cell receptor beta chains were all read from a single sample in a study of T cell responses to AZD1222 COVID-19 vaccine. This table comes from immunoSEQ multiplex PCR, and its TCRdb copy is limited to in-frame clones, with some not included. Found here are approximately 100,000 clones, about 88% of them singletons; the top ten hold about 15%. Source: peripheral blood, taken on day 0 of AZD1222 vaccination. The receptors shown here come from an adult in good health.

The chain links TRBV6-2 or TRBV6-3 to TRBJ2-7; D remains ambiguous. CDR3 length: 11 amino acids. Germline loops: CDR1 MNHEY, CDR2 SVGEGT. Trimming removed 5 bases from V and 6 bases from J, with 8 bases in between. CDR3 loop: CASSHLSEQYF. CDR3 DNA: TGTGCCAGCAGTCATTTATCCGAGCAGTACTTC.

The rearrangement joins TRBV29-1 to TRBJ1-1, with TRBD1 matching 7 bases. Germline V gene sequence: CDR1 SQVTM, CDR2 ANQGSEA. The CDR3 has 13 amino acids. J lost 3 bases, V lost 4 bases, and 5 bases had no gene match. The CDR3 loop is CSVGKGADTEAFF. Written as DNA, the CDR3 is TGCAGCGTTGGGAAGGGGGCGGACACTGAAGCTTTCTTT.

The rearrangement links TRBV11-2 to TRBJ1-2; D not certain. The CDR3 length is 15 residues. V lost 2 bases and J 0 bases, leaving 10 bases between the germline ends. The V gene's germline CDR1 is SGHAT and CDR2 FQNNGV. In nucleotides, the CDR3 is TGTGCCAGCAGCTTAACTGACGGAGCTAACTATGGCTACACCTTC. Protein: CASSLTDGANYGYTF.

This clone was seen a few times. This chain connects TRBV9 to TRBJ1-2, with D unresolved. The ends were cut back, 5 bases at V and 4 bases at J, with 18 bases in the middle. The CDR3 contains 15 residues. Germline V gene data show CDR1 as SGDLS and CDR2 as YYNGEE. CDR3 loop: CASSPRVGLGYGYTF. DNA for the CDR3: TGTGCCAGCAGTCCGAGGGTAGGCCTGGGCTATGGCTACACCTTC.

This chain uses TRBV10-3 with TRBJ1-2, with D unresolved. The CDR3 totals 12 residues. V lost 0 bases, J lost 8 bases, and 7 bases lay in between. CDR1 ENHRY and CDR2 SYGVKD come from the germline V gene. The CDR3 nucleotides are TGTGCCATCAGTGAGTCGGGCGGGGGCTACACCTTC. This encodes CAISESGGGYTF.

The V gene is TRBV2, the J gene TRBJ1-2; TRBD1 might be the D (6 bases). The V and J ends lost 2 bases and 2 bases respectively, with 15 bases between them. The CDR3 runs to 16 residues. The germline V gene encodes CDR1 SNHLY and CDR2 FYNNEI. The DNA of the CDR3 is TGTGCCAGCAGTGAAAATGGGGGCAGGGGCAACTATGGCTACACCTTC. Its translation is CASSENGGRGNYGYTF.

The chain recombines TRBV6-5 with TRBJ2-7; tentatively, D is TRBD1 or TRBD2 (5 bases each). CDR3 length: 13 amino acids. Germline values: CDR1 MNHEY, CDR2 SVGAGI. V was pared by 10 bases and J by 2 bases, with 15 bases between. The CDR3 DNA reads as TGTGCCACCTCCCGGGACCCAACCTACGAGCAGTACTTC. This gives the protein CATSRDPTYEQYF.

This clone was detected only once. The rearrangement uses TRBV10-3 and TRBJ2-7, with 8 bases that match TRBD1. The germline CDR1 and CDR2 sequences are ENHRY and SYGVKD. The CDR3 loop spans 12 amino acids. The ends lost 4 bases at V and 6 bases at J; junction bases unmatched: 2. The CDR3 loop is CAISAQGAEQYF. CDR3 nucleotides: TGTGCCATCAGTGCTCAGGGGGCCGAGCAGTACTTC.

CDR3 coding DNA: TGCGCCAGCAGCTGGGAGACAGGGCGGGACACTGAAGCTTTCTTT. Translation: CASSWETGRDTEAFF. The V and J genes are TRBV5-1 and TRBJ1-1, with 7 positions matching TRBD1. The ends lost 3 bases at V and 3 bases at J; junction bases unmatched: 8. The CDR3 consists of 15 residues. Germline assignment: CDR1 SGHRS and CDR2 YFSETQ.

CDR3 sequence (DNA): TGTGCCAGCAGTTACGGGAGTAGCGGGAGTACGTACGAGCAGTACGTC. This encodes CASSYGSSGSTYEQYV. The V call is TRBV6-6, the J call TRBJ2-7; 9 positions match TRBD2. Germline lookup yields CDR1 MNHNY and CDR2 SVGAGI (reference sequence). Germline trimming cut 2 bases from V and 4 bases from J; bases unmatched to any gene: 9. The CDR3 loop spans 16 amino acids.

This chain links TRBV27 with TRBJ1-6; tentatively, D is TRBD1 (6 bases). The CDR3 consists of 13 residues. Germline V gene data show CDR1 as MNHEY and CDR2 as SMNVEV (reference sequence). V dropped 6 bases and J dropped 8 bases, with 11 bases sitting between them. DNA of the CDR3: TGTGCCAGCAGGCTACAGGGCGATTCACCCCTCCACTTT. The encoded protein is CASRLQGDSPLHF.

J is TRBJ2-1 and V is TRBV9; 7 positions agree with TRBD1. The CDR3 length is 15 residues. Germline V CDR1 and CDR2: SGDLS, YYNGEE. Germline trimming cut 0 bases from V and 3 bases from J; bases unmatched to any gene: 3. The CDR3 spells CASSVGSGGYNEQFF. The CDR3 DNA is TGTGCCAGCAGCGTAGGGTCAGGGGGCTACAATGAGCAGTTCTTC.

The rearrangement uses TRBV18 and TRBJ1-2; D is possibly TRBD1 (5 bases). The germline V gene encodes CDR1 KGHSH and CDR2 LQKENI. This CDR3 region has 13 residues. With 1 base removed from V and 5 bases from J, the gap between germline ends came to 8 bases. The CDR3 region has the DNA TGTGCCAGCTCACCACTCGGGGCTTATGGCTACACCTTC. It is translated as CASSPLGAYGYTF.

The rearrangement uses TRBV9 and TRBJ2-5, with TRBD2 as a possible D gene (6 bases). The CDR3 covers 15 residues. Germline values: CDR1 SGDLS, CDR2 YYNGEE. V was shortened by 4 bases and J by 5 bases, with 18 bases between the two germline ends. This chain's CDR3 is CASSQLGGWEETQYF. The CDR3 DNA reads TGTGCCAGCAGCCAACTGGGGGGTTGGGAGGAGACCCAGTACTTC.

The chain uses TRBV6-5 and TRBJ2-5; D not resolved. CDR1 and CDR2 from the germline V gene are MNHEY and SVGAGI. Trimming took off 2 bases at V and 2 bases at J, with 12 bases between the two ends. The CDR3 covers 15 residues. This CDR3 is CASSYKRQVQETQYF. Written as DNA, the CDR3 is TGTGCCAGCAGTTACAAGAGGCAGGTACAAGAGACCCAGTACTTC.

This clone has a single count. The J gene is TRBJ1-6, the V gene TRBV5-1, with 7 bases matching TRBD1. V shed 4 bases, J shed 6 bases, and the junction held 10 bases outside the gene matches. CDR1 is SGHRS and CDR2 is YFSETQ in the germline V gene. This CDR3 has 16 residues. CDR3 residues: CASSAAGTVINSPLHF. DNA of the CDR3: TGCGCCAGCAGCGCGGCCGGGACAGTGATTAATTCACCCCTCCACTTT.

The V gene is TRBV5-4, the J gene TRBJ2-7; D remains ambiguous. Trimming shortened V by 4 bases and J by 2 bases, and 16 bases separated the two germline ends. The V gene's germline CDR1 is SGHNT and CDR2 YYREEE (reference sequence). There are 15 residues in the CDR3. The CDR3 reads CASSDRPGIPYEQYF. The CDR3 bases are TGTGCCAGCAGCGATAGACCTGGAATTCCCTACGAGCAGTACTTC.

The chain is built from TRBV18 and TRBJ1-3, with D unresolved. The CDR3 is 13 amino acids. CDR1 and CDR2 (germline): KGHSH, LQKENI. Trimming stripped 6 bases from V and 0 bases from J, with 6 bases between. The CDR3 coding sequence is TGTGCCAGCTCTCCTACCTCTGGAAACACCATATATTTT. It codes for CASSPTSGNTIYF.

The J gene is TRBJ1-1, the V gene TRBV27; 12 bases agree with TRBD1. The CDR3 runs to 15 residues. J was trimmed by 5 bases and V by 2 bases; bases with no gene match: 3. CDR1 MNHEY and CDR2 SMNVEV come from the germline V gene (reference sequence). The CDR3 DNA reads TGTGCCAGCAGTTTAAGGGACAGGGGGCCGACTGAAGCTTTCTTT. Protein sequence: CASSLRDRGPTEAFF.

J is TRBJ1-3 and V is TRBV7-6; D is unresolved. The CDR3 is 15 amino acids. The germline gives CDR1 SGHVS, CDR2 FNYEAQ. Deletions cut 4 bases from V and 1 base from J, with 11 bases between. CDR3 DNA sequence: TGTGCCAGCAGCTCTGGGATCCTGTCTGGAAACACCATATATTTT. Translating it yields CASSSGILSGNTIYF.

The rearrangement links TRBV19 to TRBJ1-2; possibly TRBD1 for D (6 bases). This CDR3 contains 14 residues. V lost 6 bases and J 6 bases, leaving 17 bases between the germline ends. The germline V gene encodes CDR1 LNHDA and CDR2 SQIVND (reference sequence). The CDR3 sequence is CASSRGLLLDGYTF. The CDR3 nucleotides read TGTGCCAGTAGCAGGGGACTTCTACTGGATGGCTACACCTTC.

In this sample, this clone turned up a few times. This chain connects TRBV5-4 to TRBJ2-1; D may be TRBD2 (6 bases). This CDR3 comprises 15 residues. CDR1 is SGHNT, CDR2 YYREEE, per germline (reference sequence). The V end was cut by 3 bases, the J end by 0 bases, with 10 bases between. CDR3 region: CASSWGLDSYNEQFF. The CDR3 DNA follows: TGTGCCAGCAGCTGGGGACTGGACTCCTACAATGAGCAGTTCTTC.

The chain has TRBV6-4 and TRBJ2-7, with a weak D call TRBD2 (5 bases). Between the trimmed V and J ends, which lost 2 bases and 3 bases, there was a span of 14 bases. Germline lookup yields CDR1 MRHNA and CDR2 SNTAGT. This CDR3 contains 15 residues. CDR3 nucleotides: TGTGCCAGCAGTGACCCTCGAACGGGGAACTACGAGCAGTACTTC. Its protein is CASSDPRTGNYEQYF.

The chain combines TRBV19 with TRBJ1-4; the match to TRBD1 covers 8 bases. The CDR3 loop spans 15 amino acids. Looked up from germline, CDR1 is LNHDA and CDR2 is SQIVND (reference sequence). The junction had 6 bases not matched to a gene; V was cut back by 6 bases and J by 3 bases. CDR3 bases: TGTGCCAGTAGCCAGGACAGGGCGGCTAATGAAAAACTGTTTTTT. It specifies CASSQDRAANEKLFF.

V gene TRBV7-2 combines with J gene TRBJ1-4; D gene unclear. The CDR3 length is 13 residues. The germline V and J ends were trimmed by 1 base and 8 bases, with 8 bases remaining between them. The germline V gene encodes CDR1 SGHTA and CDR2 FQGNSA. The CDR3 region is CASSLGGPEKLFF. In nucleotides, the CDR3 is TGTGCCAGCAGCTTAGGAGGACCGGAAAAACTGTTTTTT.

In its sample, this clone was seen once. The genes are TRBV7-3 and TRBJ1-2, with a possible D match to TRBD1 (6 bases). V lost 1 base and J lost 8, with 14 bases in between. The length of the CDR3 is 14 residues. Germline CDR1 is SGHTA and CDR2 is FQGTGA. The CDR3 sequence is CASSLNPGTGGYTF. CDR3 bases: TGTGCCAGCAGCTTAAATCCGGGAACAGGGGGCTACACCTTC.

The CDR3 spells CASSLRRDRPSSYEQYF. DNA for the CDR3: TGTGCCAGCAGTTTACGCCGGGACAGGCCAAGCTCCTACGAGCAGTACTTC. The V gene is TRBV28, the J gene TRBJ2-7; 8 bases map to TRBD1. The CDR3 covers 17 residues. V was pared by 2 bases and J by 0 bases, with 9 bases of the junction left unmatched. In germline, CDR1 is MDHEN, CDR2 SYDVKM.

This rearrangement joins TRBV18 to TRBJ1-3; D unresolved. This CDR3 region has 14 residues. Germline CDR1 and CDR2: KGHSH and LQKENI. Deletions cut 5 bases from V and 4 bases from J, with 12 bases between. As DNA, the CDR3 is TGTGCCAGCTCAGGCGGACCTTGGGGAAACACCATATATTTT. Protein: CASSGGPWGNTIYF.